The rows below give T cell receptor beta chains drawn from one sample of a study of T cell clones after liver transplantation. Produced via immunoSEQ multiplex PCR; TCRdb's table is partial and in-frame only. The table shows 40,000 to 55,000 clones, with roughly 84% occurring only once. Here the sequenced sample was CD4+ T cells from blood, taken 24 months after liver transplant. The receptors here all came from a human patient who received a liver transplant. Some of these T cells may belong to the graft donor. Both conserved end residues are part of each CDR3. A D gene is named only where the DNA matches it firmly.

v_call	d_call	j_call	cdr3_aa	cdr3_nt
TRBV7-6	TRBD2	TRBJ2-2	CASSSTGLGTGELFF	TGTGCCAGCAGCTCGACGGGACTAGGCACCGGGGAGCTGTTTTTT
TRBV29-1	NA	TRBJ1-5	CSVGGLDNQPQHF	TGCAGCGTTGGGGGTTTAGACAATCAGCCCCAGCATTTT
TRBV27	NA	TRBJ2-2	CASSTYDRPGAGELFF	TGTGCCAGCAGCACCTATGACCGTCCGGGGGCCGGGGAGCTGTTTTTT
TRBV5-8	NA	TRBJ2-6	CASELGHPHKVGPF	TGTGCCAGCGAACTTGGTCATCCACACAAAGTCGGGCCATTC
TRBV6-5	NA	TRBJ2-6	CASADSGANVLTF	TGTGCCAGCGCAGACTCTGGGGCCAACGTCCTGACTTTC
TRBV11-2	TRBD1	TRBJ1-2	CASTLDLTGTGGYTF	TGTGCCAGCACCCTCGATTTAACCGGGACAGGTGGCTACACCTTC
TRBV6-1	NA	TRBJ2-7	CASSRAGDYEQYF	TGTGCCAGCAGTCGGGCAGGAGACTACGAGCAGTACTTC
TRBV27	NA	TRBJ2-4	CASSLSWAAKNIQYF	TGTGCCAGCAGTTTATCGTGGGCAGCCAAAAACATTCAGTACTTC
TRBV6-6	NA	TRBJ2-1	CTSSGYNEQFF	TGTACCAGCAGTGGCTACAATGAGCAGTTCTTC
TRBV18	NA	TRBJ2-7	CASSPGAGYEQYF	TGTGCCAGCTCACCAGGGGCAGGCTACGAGCAGTACTTC
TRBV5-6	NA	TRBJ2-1	CASSSVWVRDSYNEQFF	TGTGCCAGCAGCTCAGTTTGGGTCAGGGACTCCTACAATGAGCAGTTCTTC
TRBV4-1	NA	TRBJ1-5	CASSQEGAQPQHF	TGCGCCAGCAGCCAAGAAGGGGCTCAGCCCCAGCATTTT